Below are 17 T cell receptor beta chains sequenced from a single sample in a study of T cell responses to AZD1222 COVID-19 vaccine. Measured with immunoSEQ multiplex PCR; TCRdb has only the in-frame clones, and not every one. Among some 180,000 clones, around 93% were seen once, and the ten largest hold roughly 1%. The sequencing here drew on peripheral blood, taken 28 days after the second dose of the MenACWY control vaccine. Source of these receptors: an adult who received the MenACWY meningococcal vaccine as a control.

In DNA form, the CDR3 reads TGTGCCACCCCACACGAGGGCAAGGATGAGCAGTTCTTC. It specifies CATPHEGKDEQFF. The chain uses TRBV6-5 and TRBJ2-1, with a possible D match to TRBD2 (5 bases). Trimming removed 10 bases from V and 8 bases from J, with 18 bases in between. Looked up from germline, CDR1 is MNHEY and CDR2 is SVGAGI. CDR3 length: 13 residues.

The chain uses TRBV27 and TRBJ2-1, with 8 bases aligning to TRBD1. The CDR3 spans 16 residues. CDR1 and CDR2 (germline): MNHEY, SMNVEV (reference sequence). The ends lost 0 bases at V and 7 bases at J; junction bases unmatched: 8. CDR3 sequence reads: CASSLSYRGWWNEQFF. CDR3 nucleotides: TGTGCCAGCAGTTTATCGTACAGGGGGTGGTGGAATGAGCAGTTCTTC.

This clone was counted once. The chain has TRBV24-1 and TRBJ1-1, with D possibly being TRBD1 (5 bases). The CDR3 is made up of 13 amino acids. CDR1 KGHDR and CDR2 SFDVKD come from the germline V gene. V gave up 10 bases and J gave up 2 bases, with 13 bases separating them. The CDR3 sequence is CATRGVTNTEAFF. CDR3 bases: TGTGCCACTCGAGGGGTTACCAACACTGAAGCTTTCTTT.

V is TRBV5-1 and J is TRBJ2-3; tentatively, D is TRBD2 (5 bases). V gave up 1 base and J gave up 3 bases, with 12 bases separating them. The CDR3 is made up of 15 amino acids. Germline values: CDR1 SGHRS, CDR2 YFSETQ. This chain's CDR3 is CASSLFPGGTDTQYF. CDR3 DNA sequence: TGCGCCAGCAGCTTGTTCCCCGGCGGGACAGATACGCAGTATTTT.

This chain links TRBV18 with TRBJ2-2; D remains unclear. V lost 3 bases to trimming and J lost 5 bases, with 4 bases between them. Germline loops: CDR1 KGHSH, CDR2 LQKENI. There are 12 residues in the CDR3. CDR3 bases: TGTGCCAGCTCACCTTCGACCGGGGAGCTGTTTTTT. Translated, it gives CASSPSTGELFF.

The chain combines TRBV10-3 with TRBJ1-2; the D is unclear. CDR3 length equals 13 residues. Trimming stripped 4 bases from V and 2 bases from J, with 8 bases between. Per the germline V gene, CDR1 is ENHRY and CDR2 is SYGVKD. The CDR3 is CAISGVSNYGYTF. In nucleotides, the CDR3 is TGTGCCATCAGTGGAGTCAGCAACTATGGCTACACCTTC.

CDR3 DNA: TGTGCCAGCAGTCCGGGATCCTATAACTATGGCTACACCTTC. Translating it yields CASSPGSYNYGYTF. J is TRBJ1-2 and V is TRBV28, with D unclear. Trimming left V 5 bases short and J 1 base short, with 11 bases between. The CDR3 spans 14 residues. Germline loops: CDR1 MDHEN, CDR2 SYDVKM.

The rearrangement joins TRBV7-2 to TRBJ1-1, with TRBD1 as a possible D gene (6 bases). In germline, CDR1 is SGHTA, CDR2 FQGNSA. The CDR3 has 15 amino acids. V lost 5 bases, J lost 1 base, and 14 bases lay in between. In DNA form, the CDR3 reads TGTGCCAGCAGCCCCCAACAGGGAACGAACACTGAAGCTTTCTTT. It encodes CASSPQQGTNTEAFF.

CDR3 sequence (DNA): TGTGCCAGTGGAGGGAGGGCAAGCAATCAGCCCCAGCATTTT. It encodes CASGGRASNQPQHF. V usage is TRBV6-5 and J usage is TRBJ1-5; D is uncertain. Germline CDR1 MNHEY, CDR2 SVGAGI. The CDR3 runs to 14 residues. Trimming stripped 9 bases from V and 1 base from J, with 13 bases between.

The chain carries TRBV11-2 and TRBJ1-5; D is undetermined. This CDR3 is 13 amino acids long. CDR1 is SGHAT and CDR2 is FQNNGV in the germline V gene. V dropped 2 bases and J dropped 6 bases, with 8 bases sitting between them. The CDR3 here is CASSLSDGQPQHF. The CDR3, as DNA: TGTGCCAGCAGCTTAAGTGACGGTCAGCCCCAGCATTTT.

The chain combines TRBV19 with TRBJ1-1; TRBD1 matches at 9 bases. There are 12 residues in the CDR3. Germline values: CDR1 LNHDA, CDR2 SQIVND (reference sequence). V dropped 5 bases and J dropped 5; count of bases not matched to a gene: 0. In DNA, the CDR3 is TGTGCCAGTAGTGGACAGGGGACTGAAGCTTTCTTT. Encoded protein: CASSGQGTEAFF.

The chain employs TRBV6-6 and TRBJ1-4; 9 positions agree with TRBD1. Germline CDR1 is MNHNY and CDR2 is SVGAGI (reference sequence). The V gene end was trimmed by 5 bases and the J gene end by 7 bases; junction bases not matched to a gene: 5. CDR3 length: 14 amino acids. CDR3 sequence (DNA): TGTGCCAGCAGTCCCGGGACAGGGAGTGAAAAACTGTTTTTT. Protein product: CASSPGTGSEKLFF.

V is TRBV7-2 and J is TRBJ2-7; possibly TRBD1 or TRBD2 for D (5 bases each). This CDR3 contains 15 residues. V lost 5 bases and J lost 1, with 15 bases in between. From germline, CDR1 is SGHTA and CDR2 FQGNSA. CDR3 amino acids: CASSTRDPISYEQYF. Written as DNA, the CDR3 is TGTGCCAGCAGCACCAGGGACCCGATATCCTACGAGCAGTACTTC.

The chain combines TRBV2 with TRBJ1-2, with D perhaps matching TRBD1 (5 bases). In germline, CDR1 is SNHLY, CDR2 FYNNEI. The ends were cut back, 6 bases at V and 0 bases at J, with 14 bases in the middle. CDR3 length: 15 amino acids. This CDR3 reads CASSPGWDPNYGYTF. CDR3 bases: TGTGCCAGCAGCCCGGGGTGGGACCCTAACTATGGCTACACCTTC.

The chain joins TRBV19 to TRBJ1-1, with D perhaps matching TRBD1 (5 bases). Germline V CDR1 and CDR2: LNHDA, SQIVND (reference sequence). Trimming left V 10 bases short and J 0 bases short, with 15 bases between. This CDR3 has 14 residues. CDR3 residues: CATRQQGMNTEAFF. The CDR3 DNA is TGTGCCACCCGGCAGCAGGGTATGAACACTGAAGCTTTCTTT.

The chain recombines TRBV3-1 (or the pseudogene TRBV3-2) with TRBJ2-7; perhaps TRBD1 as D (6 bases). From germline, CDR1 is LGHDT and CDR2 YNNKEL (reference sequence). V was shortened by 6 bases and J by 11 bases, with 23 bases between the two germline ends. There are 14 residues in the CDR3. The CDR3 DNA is TGTGCCAGCAGTCCCATATCGGGACAATCCGGGAAGTACTTC. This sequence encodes CASSPISGQSGKYF.

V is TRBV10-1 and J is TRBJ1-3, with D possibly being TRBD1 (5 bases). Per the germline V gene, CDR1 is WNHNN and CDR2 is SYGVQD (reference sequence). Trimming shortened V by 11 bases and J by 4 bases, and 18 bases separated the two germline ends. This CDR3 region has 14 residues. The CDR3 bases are TGCGCCTCAAAACCCGGGGGATCAGGAAACACCATATATTTT. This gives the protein CASKPGGSGNTIYF.